The clone carrying this T cell receptor (beta chain) appeared once. The data are from a study of blood T cell repertoires in COVID-19. Study background: COVID-19 samples, acute and convalescent, were from the United States, Italy and Spain.

Source study methods: Estimated nucleated cell counts came from reference gene primer amplification. Generated by immunoSEQ multiplex PCR, the TCRdb table keeps only in-frame clones and is missing some. V and J calls and clone size are as listed in that table; D and trimming were resolved from the DNA. The data show approximately 170,000 clones, with about 86% seen just once and roughly a fifth held by the top ten. CDR3 size: 15 residues. Per germline, CDR1 SNHLY and CDR2 FYNNEI. Trimming shortened V by 5 bases and J by 5 bases, and 18 bases separated the two germline ends. The material sequenced was peripheral blood. V usage is TRBV2 and J usage is TRBJ2-5; D may be TRBD1 (7 bases). The receptor was isolated from a woman older than 75 with acute or convalescent COVID-19. The CDR3 is CASSQLGAGGETQYF. CDR3 DNA sequence: TGTGCCAGCAGTCAACTCGGTGCAGGGGGGGAGACCCAGTACTTC.